The clone carrying this TCR beta chain was observed many times. TCRdb reanalysed the 5' RACE reads using MiXCR and keeps one entry per CDR3 protein. In the table there are around 26,000 distinct CDR3 sequences, approximately 3.5% of which are singletons. Germline V lookup: CDR1 SGHTA, CDR2 FQGNSA. This CDR3 has 15 amino acids. After removal of 5 bases from V and 2 bases from J, the junction contained 4 bases not matched to a gene. The data stem from a study of T cells after yellow fever vaccination. Regarding the study as a whole: Clones that expanded after primary vaccination mostly reappeared after the booster (around 96% CD4, 70% to 90% CD8).

This sample comprised PBMCs, either bulk or a sorted T-cell subset (CD4+, CD8+, memory, or dextramer-sorted; not recorded which), obtained 45 days after the first yellow fever vaccination. This TCR was sampled from a man aged 18 to 30 who received the YFV17D yellow fever vaccine. This chain joins TRBV7-2 and TRBJ2-1, with 9 bases matching TRBD2. The CDR3 protein is CASSVAGGPYNEQFF. CDR3 nucleotides: TGTGCCAGCAGCGTGGCGGGGGGGCCCTACAATGAGCAGTTCTTC.